What follows are 26 T cell receptor beta chains derived from one specimen sequenced in a study of CXCR3-negative and CXCR3-positive naive CD8 T cells. Broader study findings: Higher TRB CDR3 hydrophobicity marked CXCR3-positive naive cells relative to CXCR3-negative naive cells.

These receptors' antigens are unknown. All TRB cDNA libraries came from 5' RACE performed with UMI labels. With the 5' RACE reads reprocessed, TCRdb shows one record per CDR3 protein and no DNA. The sample's table shows under 110,000 distinct CDR3 sequences. The sequenced material came from naive CXCR3+ CD8+ T cells from blood. Sample subset: CD45RO-CCR7+CD27+CD95- naive CD8+ T cells expressing CXCR3 (TNR3+). The source is a human donor in good health. Some clones in this sample may be carry-over from other donors' samples.

This chain uses TRBV27 with TRBJ2-7; checking the TCRdb D call of TRBD2 is not possible without DNA. This CDR3 comprises 17 residues. Germline-derived CDR1 and CDR2 are MNHEY and SMNVEV (reference sequence). CDR3 residues: CASSSQLGRMGSYEQYF.

V is TRBV7-3 and J is TRBJ2-7; TCRdb's D call of TRBD1 is untestable without DNA. The CDR3 spans 13 residues. Germline V CDR1 and CDR2: SGHTA, FQGTGA. The CDR3 loop reads CASSWTGGQEQYF.

The J gene is TRBJ2-7, the V gene TRBV25-1; TCRdb's assignment of TRBD2 cannot be checked, as there is no DNA. The CDR3 has 15 amino acids. From germline, CDR1 is MGHDK and CDR2 SYGVNS. The CDR3 protein is CASRDPEGPNYEQYF.

This chain joins TRBV7-2 and TRBJ1-3; absent DNA, TCRdb's TRBD1 call cannot be checked. Germline V gives CDR1 SGHTA, CDR2 FQGNSA. The CDR3 loop spans 15 amino acids. The CDR3 is CASSSGRISGNTIYF.

The genes are TRBV18 and TRBJ2-7; the TRBD2 assignment by TCRdb is unverifiable without DNA. The CDR3 runs 13 residues. In germline, CDR1 is KGHSH, CDR2 LQKENI. The CDR3: CASSPEASYEQYF.

The CDR3 region is CASSYSTSGNHEQYF. The chain combines TRBV6-5 with TRBJ2-7; TCRdb lists TRBD2, though no DNA is available to test this call. The CDR3 is made up of 15 amino acids. CDR1 is MNHEY, CDR2 SVGAGI, per germline.

This rearrangement joins TRBV11-1 to TRBJ1-1; TCRdb's D call of TRBD1 is untestable without DNA. This CDR3 spans 13 amino acids. Looked up from germline, CDR1 is SGHAT and CDR2 is FQDESV (reference sequence). CDR3 sequence reads: CASSGTVNTEAFF.

J is TRBJ2-1 and V is TRBV4-3; TCRdb proposes TRBD2, but this gene call is untestable without DNA. This CDR3 region has 15 residues. Germline V CDR1 and CDR2: LGHNA, YSLEER. The CDR3 loop is CASSQLAGANNEQFF.

The rearrangement links TRBV12-5 to TRBJ2-7. Looked up from germline, CDR1 is LGHNT and CDR2 is FRNRAP. The CDR3 runs to 12 residues. The CDR3 is CASGFSTDEQYF.

The chain combines TRBV6-2 or TRBV6-3 with TRBJ2-7; absent DNA, TCRdb's TRBD1 call cannot be checked. The CDR3 covers 16 residues. CDR1 and CDR2 from the germline V gene are MNHEY and SVGEGT. CDR3 region: CASSYRRDRASYEQYF.

V is TRBV6-6 and J is TRBJ2-5; checking the TCRdb D call of TRBD1 is not possible without DNA. The CDR3 is 13 amino acids. Per germline, CDR1 MNHNY and CDR2 SVGAGI (reference sequence). CDR3 loop: CASSAGVQETQYF.

The chain's CDR3 is CASTVSTGMGQFF. The chain links TRBV6-6 to TRBJ2-1; the D call from TCRdb, TRBD1, cannot be confirmed without DNA. CDR1 is MNHNY, CDR2 SVGAGI, per germline (reference sequence). This CDR3 is built from 13 residues.

The genes are TRBV19 and TRBJ2-1. Per germline, CDR1 LNHDA and CDR2 SQIVND (reference sequence). CDR3 length equals 14 residues. This CDR3 reads CASSIRYGYNEQFF.

The chain joins TRBV7-9 to TRBJ2-5; the TCRdb call, TRBD1, lacks DNA for checking. The CDR3 loop spans 13 amino acids. The germline V gene has CDR1 SEHNR and CDR2 FQNEAQ (reference sequence). This CDR3 is CASSPTGAETQYF.

The gene calls are TRBV11-2 and TRBJ2-1; no DNA is available, so the TRBD1 call from TCRdb remains unchecked. Germline CDR1 SGHAT, CDR2 FQNNGV. CDR3 length: 16 residues. The CDR3 loop is CASSSQGGGSYNEQFF.

The V gene is TRBV13, the J gene TRBJ2-5; no DNA is available, so the TRBD2 call from TCRdb remains unchecked. This CDR3 contains 13 residues. CDR1 is PRHDT, CDR2 FYEKMQ, per germline (reference sequence). The CDR3 loop reads CASSEEDQETQYF.

The chain uses TRBV20-1 and TRBJ1-1. This CDR3 contains 13 residues. Germline loops: CDR1 DFQATT, CDR2 SNEGSKA (reference sequence). CDR3: CSASFGGNTEAFF.

The chain has TRBV7-2 and TRBJ2-3; TCRdb names TRBD2, which stays unverified in the absence of DNA. Germline lookup yields CDR1 SGHTA and CDR2 FQGNSA. This CDR3 comprises 15 residues. The chain's CDR3 is CASSNLLAATDTQYF.

The CDR3 reads CASSAAPQGRAYGNQPQHF. The chain couples TRBV27 to TRBJ1-5. Germline-derived CDR1 and CDR2 are MNHEY and SMNVEV (reference sequence). The CDR3 loop spans 19 amino acids.

The chain couples TRBV20-1 to TRBJ2-7; no DNA is available, so the TRBD1 call from TCRdb remains unchecked. The CDR3 is 15 amino acids. Germline CDR1 and CDR2: DFQATT and SNEGSKA (reference sequence). The CDR3 region is CSARDPGQGIHEQYF.

This sequence joins TRBV7-9 and TRBJ2-7. CDR3 length: 13 amino acids. Per germline, CDR1 SEHNR and CDR2 FQNEAQ (reference sequence). The CDR3: CASSLFGSYEQYF.

The chain combines TRBV3-1 with TRBJ2-1; lacking DNA, the TRBD1 call made by TCRdb goes unchecked. The CDR3 is made up of 15 amino acids. CDR1 and CDR2 (germline): LGHDT, YNNKEL (reference sequence). The CDR3 protein is CASSPHKTGFNEQFF.

The chain recombines TRBV12-3 or TRBV12-4 with TRBJ2-3; TCRdb reports TRBD1, a call that lacks DNA to check it against. The CDR3 is 19 amino acids. CDR3 loop: CASQSWGSGGLPPLDTQYF.

The chain combines TRBV9 with TRBJ1-2; checking the TCRdb D call of TRBD1 is not possible without DNA. Germline V gene sequence: CDR1 SGDLS, CDR2 YYNGEE. The CDR3 contains 16 residues. The CDR3 sequence: CASSVRGQGAIDGYTF.

The gene calls are TRBV30 and TRBJ2-7; TCRdb's assignment of TRBD1 cannot be checked, as there is no DNA. Germline values: CDR1 GTSNPN, CDR2 SVGIG (reference sequence). This CDR3 has 13 amino acids. The CDR3 sequence is CAWTTGQLDEQYF.

J is TRBJ2-5 and V is TRBV6-1; the TCRdb call, TRBD2, lacks DNA for checking. This CDR3 region has 16 residues. The germline V gene encodes CDR1 MNHNS and CDR2 SASEGT. The CDR3 sequence: CASSEVPAVYQETQYF.